Described below is a single T cell receptor (beta chain) sequence and its context. This record belongs to a study of blood T cell repertoires in COVID-19. This CDR3 spans 17 amino acids. The ends were cut back, 1 base at V and 2 bases at J, with 15 bases in the middle. The germline V gene encodes CDR1 LNHDA and CDR2 SQIVND (reference sequence). A COVID-19 case was met by exposed participants within 2 weeks before study entry. Produced via immunoSEQ multiplex PCR; TCRdb's table is partial and in-frame only. The profile shows about 220,000 clones, roughly 85% of them singletons. This clonotype was obtained from a woman in her forties or fifties who had been exposed to COVID-19. Specimen: PBMCs or T cells enriched from blood (not recorded which). The gene calls are TRBV19 and TRBJ1-5; tentatively, D is TRBD1 (5 bases). The CDR3 DNA reads as TGTGCCAGTAGTATAGTCACGGGGGTATTGGGCAATCAGCCCCAGCATTTT. Its translation: CASSIVTGVLGNQPQHF.